The next 30 T cell receptor beta chains were all read from a single sample in a study of PD-1 blockade in classical Hodgkin lymphoma. Some clones are missing from TCRdb's copy, which holds only in-frame ones; the method was immunoSEQ multiplex PCR. The data hold about 21,000 clones, with approximately 94% observed a single time. Time point indicated: newly diagnosed, previously untreated cHL patient sample. Sequenced input: peripheral blood mononuclear cells (PBMCs). These receptors were taken from a human donor with classical Hodgkin lymphoma.

This clone was counted a single time. The chain carries TRBV5-1 and TRBJ2-7; D unclear. With 2 bases removed from V and 2 bases from J, the gap between germline ends came to 11 bases. The CDR3 is 14 residues long. Germline CDR1 is SGHRS and CDR2 is YFSETQ. In DNA form, the CDR3 reads TGCGCCAGCAGCTTATCCCATGATACCTACGAGCAGTACTTC. This sequence encodes CASSLSHDTYEQYF.

The rearrangement links TRBV6-5 to TRBJ2-3, with TRBD2 matching over 7 bases. CDR3 length: 13 residues. The junction had 2 bases not matched to a gene; V was cut back by 7 bases and J by 1 base. CDR1 is MNHEY, CDR2 SVGAGI, per germline. In DNA form, the CDR3 reads TGTGCCAGCACACGGGGGGGCACAGATACGCAGTATTTT. Protein sequence: CASTRGGTDTQYF.

The chain has TRBV19 and TRBJ1-1; maybe TRBD1 (6 bases). The CDR3 runs to 17 residues. Germline V gene sequence: CDR1 LNHDA, CDR2 SQIVND (reference sequence). Deletions cut 0 bases from V and 0 bases from J, with 14 bases between. As DNA, the CDR3 is TGTGCCAGTAGTATAGATAGCCCAACAGGGATGAACACTGAAGCTTTCTTT. Encoded protein: CASSIDSPTGMNTEAFF.

The V call is TRBV9, the J call TRBJ1-4; the match to TRBD1 covers 8 bases. The V and J ends lost 5 bases and 4 bases, in that order; junction bases with no gene match: 1. This CDR3 contains 13 residues. Germline V gene lookup returns CDR1 SGDLS and CDR2 YYNGEE. CDR3 sequence: CASRGQGNEKLFF. CDR3 nucleotide sequence: TGTGCCAGCAGAGGACAGGGTAATGAAAAACTGTTTTTT.

This CDR3 is CASSFVYETNTGELFF. The CDR3 DNA follows: TGCGCCAGCAGCTTTGTGTACGAAACGAACACCGGGGAGCTGTTTTTT. The chain couples TRBV5-1 to TRBJ2-2; D is ambiguous. V lost 2 bases, J lost 0 bases, and 11 bases lay in between. CDR3 length equals 16 residues. CDR1 is SGHRS, CDR2 YFSETQ, per germline.

The CDR3 DNA is TGTGCCAGCAAGACAGTAGACAATCAGCCCCAGCATTTT. Its translation is CASKTVDNQPQHF. The chain recombines TRBV6-1 with TRBJ1-5; maybe TRBD1 (5 bases). The germline V and J ends were trimmed by 7 bases and 3 bases, with 10 bases remaining between them. The CDR3 loop spans 13 amino acids. In germline, CDR1 is MNHNS, CDR2 SASEGT.

The chain uses TRBV6-1 and TRBJ1-5; 9 bases line up with TRBD1. V shed 6 bases and J 5 bases; nucleotides not matched to a gene: 8. Germline assignment: CDR1 MNHNS and CDR2 SASEGT. This CDR3 has 15 residues. The CDR3 loop reads CASRAGQGFDQPQHF. Here the CDR3 DNA reads TGTGCCAGCAGGGCGGGACAGGGATTCGATCAGCCCCAGCATTTT.

The chain carries TRBV7-2 and TRBJ2-3; tentatively, D is TRBD1 (6 bases). Between the trimmed V and J ends, which lost 6 bases and 3 bases, there was a span of 7 bases. The CDR3 is 12 amino acids. The germline gives CDR1 SGHTA, CDR2 FQGNSA. The CDR3 is CASRDRTDTQYF. The CDR3 DNA follows: TGTGCCAGCAGGGACAGAACAGATACGCAGTATTTT.

The chain recombines TRBV4-3 with TRBJ2-7; possibly TRBD1 for D (7 bases). The CDR3 spans 15 residues. Per germline, CDR1 LGHNA and CDR2 YSLEER. The V and J ends lost 2 bases and 7 bases respectively, with 18 bases between them. The CDR3 spells CASSQQQGRSVEQYF. The CDR3 DNA reads TGCGCCAGCAGCCAACAACAGGGGAGGTCGGTTGAGCAGTACTTC.

The gene calls are TRBV6-4 and TRBJ2-2, with D hard to call. This CDR3 spans 14 amino acids. The V and J ends lost 4 bases and 5 bases respectively, with 11 bases between them. Germline CDR1 MRHNA, CDR2 SNTAGT. DNA for the CDR3: TGTGCCAGCAGTGTGGATCCTAGAACCGGGGAGCTGTTTTTT. This codes for CASSVDPRTGELFF.

V and J are TRBV11-2 and TRBJ1-1; D is perhaps TRBD1 (6 bases). CDR3 length: 16 amino acids. CDR1 and CDR2 (germline): SGHAT, FQNNGV. The germline V and J ends were trimmed by 6 bases and 3 bases, with 20 bases remaining between them. The CDR3 reads CASRPNRGGPDTEAFF. The CDR3 bases are TGTGCCAGCAGGCCGAATCGGGGGGGGCCGGACACTGAAGCTTTCTTT.

V usage is TRBV7-8 and J usage is TRBJ2-5; D ambiguous. The CDR3 has 13 residues. Trimming shortened V by 2 bases and J by 2 bases, and 6 bases separated the two germline ends. Germline assignment: CDR1 SGHVS and CDR2 FQNEAQ. CDR3 protein: CASSLRPQETQYF. CDR3 DNA sequence: TGTGCCAGCAGCTTACGGCCACAAGAGACCCAGTACTTC.

This chain uses TRBV19 with TRBJ1-5; D is ambiguous. The CDR3 contains 16 residues. V lost 5 bases and J 0 bases, leaving 14 bases between the germline ends. Germline-derived CDR1 and CDR2 are LNHDA and SQIVND (reference sequence). In DNA form, the CDR3 reads TGTGCCAGTAGTTCCAACGGCGGTCTTAGCAATCAGCCCCAGCATTTT. Its protein product is CASSSNGGLSNQPQHF.

The chain recombines TRBV5-4 with TRBJ2-2; D perhaps matches TRBD2 (7 bases). The V end lost 4 bases, the J end lost 5 bases, and 24 bases lay between the germline ends. Germline-derived CDR1 and CDR2 are SGHNT and YYREEE (reference sequence). The CDR3 covers 18 residues. The CDR3 DNA reads TGTGCCAGCAGCCCGTACGGGCCAGAGGGGGGGCGAACCGGGGAGCTGTTTTTT. It yields the protein CASSPYGPEGGRTGELFF.

This clone was recorded only once. The chain recombines TRBV6-5 with TRBJ1-3; 7 bases line up with TRBD1. The CDR3 is 15 residues long. The ends lost 0 bases at V and 4 bases at J; junction bases unmatched: 3. Looked up from germline, CDR1 is MNHEY and CDR2 is SVGAGI. The CDR3: CASSYSTGQGNTIYF. The CDR3 DNA follows: TGTGCCAGCAGTTACTCGACAGGGCAAGGAAACACCATATATTTT.

The V gene is TRBV7-2, the J gene TRBJ2-3, with 7 bases fitting TRBD2. CDR1 and CDR2 (germline): SGHTA, FQGNSA. The trim removed 4 bases at V and 6 bases at J, leaving 7 bases unmatched. The CDR3 is made up of 14 amino acids. The CDR3 protein is CASSYGLGADTQYF. In DNA, the CDR3 is TGTGCCAGCAGCTATGGACTAGGCGCCGATACGCAGTATTTT.

This clone is a singleton in its sample. The chain joins TRBV7-9 to TRBJ2-3; tentatively, D is TRBD1 or TRBD2 (5 bases each). The CDR3 sequence is 16 residues long. With 3 bases removed from V and 2 bases from J, the gap between germline ends came to 15 bases. Germline V lookup: CDR1 SEHNR, CDR2 FQNEAQ (reference sequence). The CDR3 coding sequence is TGTGCCAGCAGCTTTATTGGTGGGGGTTCCACAGATACGCAGTATTTT. It is translated as CASSFIGGGSTDTQYF. Full variable domain (rest looked up from reference TRBV7-9 and TRBJ2-3): DTGVSQNPRHKITKRGQNVTFRCDPISEHNRLYWYRQTLGQGPEFLTYFQNEAQLEKSRLLSDRFSAERPKGSFSTLEIQRTEQGDSAMYLCASSFIGGGSTDTQYFGPGTRLTVL.

The chain recombines TRBV27 with TRBJ1-2, with D possibly being TRBD1 (6 bases). Between the trimmed V and J ends, which lost 5 bases and 9 bases, there was a span of 10 bases. The length of the CDR3 is 11 residues. Looked up from germline, CDR1 is MNHEY and CDR2 is SMNVEV (reference sequence). Written as DNA, the CDR3 is TGTGCCAGCAGTAACAGGGTCAGCTACACCTTC. It translates to CASSNRVSYTF.

The chain carries TRBV9 and TRBJ1-2; D remains unclear. Germline-derived CDR1 and CDR2 are SGDLS and YYNGEE. V was shortened by 0 bases and J by 8 bases, with 11 bases between the two germline ends. The CDR3 is made up of 13 amino acids. The CDR3 DNA is TGTGCCAGCAGCGTAGAGCCGGGGAGAGGCTACACCTTC. Protein sequence: CASSVEPGRGYTF.

The rearrangement uses TRBV5-1 and TRBJ1-2; 8 bases line up with TRBD1. V dropped 4 bases and J dropped 6; count of bases not matched to a gene: 14. The CDR3 is 16 residues long. The germline gives CDR1 SGHRS, CDR2 YFSETQ. Written as DNA, the CDR3 is TGCGCCAGCAGCACCAGCGCAGGGGGCGATCTTCATGGCTACACCTTC. Translated: CASSTSAGGDLHGYTF.

This clone has only one observation. V gene TRBV10-2 combines with J gene TRBJ2-2; D is ambiguous. The CDR3 is made up of 16 amino acids. Germline assignment: CDR1 WSHSY and CDR2 SAAADI. Trimming removed 4 bases at V and 3 bases at J, with 15 bases between. CDR3 in DNA: TGCGCCAGCAGTGGCCGAACTGGTTCTGACACCGGGGAGCTGTTTTTT. Its protein is CASSGRTGSDTGELFF.

Only one count was recorded for this clone. CDR3 nucleotide sequence: TGTGCCAGCAGCTGGGCTCCGACTAGCGGGGCAGATACGCAGTATTTT. It encodes CASSWAPTSGADTQYF. The genes are TRBV11-2 and TRBJ2-3; 11 bases match TRBD2. Trimming removed 4 bases from V and 4 bases from J; junction bases left unmatched: 7. The CDR3 is made up of 16 amino acids. CDR1 is SGHAT, CDR2 FQNNGV, per germline.

The chain has TRBV4-3 and TRBJ2-7, with unresolved D. The CDR3 consists of 15 residues. Germline assignment: CDR1 LGHNA and CDR2 YSLEER. Trimming removed 1 base at V and 2 bases at J, with 12 bases between. In nucleotides, the CDR3 is TGCGCCAGCAGCCAAGTCCTCATGGGCCCCTACGAGCAGTACTTC. Amino acids: CASSQVLMGPYEQYF.

The rearrangement links TRBV19 to TRBJ2-1, with 7 bases that match TRBD1. The germline gives CDR1 LNHDA, CDR2 SQIVND (reference sequence). The trim removed 4 bases at V and 5 bases at J, leaving 14 bases unmatched. This CDR3 region has 17 residues. CDR3 sequence: CASSKTLTRGMNNEQFF. The CDR3 region has the DNA TGTGCCAGTAGTAAGACCCTAACCAGGGGGATGAACAATGAGCAGTTCTTC.

The chain joins TRBV5-1 to TRBJ2-5, with D maybe TRBD2 (6 bases). V lost 3 bases and J 5 bases, leaving 11 bases between the germline ends. The CDR3 runs to 13 residues. The V gene's germline CDR1 is SGHRS and CDR2 YFSETQ. The CDR3 DNA is TGCGCCAGCAGCTCTTACGGAGGGGAGACCCAGTACTTC. It translates to CASSSYGGETQYF. Using reference TRBV5-1 and TRBJ2-5 for the parts outside the CDR3, the full variable domain is KAGVTQTPRYLIKTRGQQVTLSCSPISGHRSVSWYQQTPGQGLQFLFEYFSETQRNKGNFPGRFSGRQFSNSRSEMNVSTLELGDSALYLCASSSYGGETQYFGPGTRLLVL.

The chain uses TRBV10-2 and TRBJ1-5; D remains unclear. This CDR3 has 11 residues. The V end lost 8 bases, the J end lost 11 bases, and 13 bases lay between the germline ends. CDR1 WSHSY and CDR2 SAAADI come from the germline V gene. This CDR3 reads CASGLRGTQHF. In DNA, the CDR3 is TGCGCCAGCGGGCTCCGAGGGACCCAGCATTTT.

CDR3 in amino acids: CASSSGQGRYGYTF. The CDR3 DNA reads as TGCGCCAGCAGCTCGGGACAGGGGAGGTATGGCTACACCTTC. V gene TRBV5-1 combines with J gene TRBJ1-2, with 10 nucleotides matching TRBD1. The CDR3 spans 14 residues. The V and J ends lost 3 bases and 5 bases, in that order; junction bases with no gene match: 4. Germline CDR1 and CDR2: SGHRS and YFSETQ.

The J gene is TRBJ2-7, the V gene TRBV10-1; 8 bases align to TRBD1. The junction had 6 bases not matched to a gene; V was cut back by 6 bases and J by 2 bases. The V gene's germline CDR1 is WNHNN and CDR2 SYGVQD (reference sequence). This CDR3 contains 14 residues. CDR3 DNA sequence: TGCGCCAGCAGCCCTGGACAGGGACCCTACGAGCAGTACTTC. It codes for CASSPGQGPYEQYF.

The chain uses TRBV10-1 and TRBJ2-7; 13 nucleotides agree with TRBD2. In germline, CDR1 is WNHNN, CDR2 SYGVQD (reference sequence). With 4 bases clipped from V and 0 bases from J, the junction kept 6 bases outside the gene matches. The CDR3 covers 17 residues. The CDR3, as DNA: TGCGCCAGCAGTGGGACTAGCGGGGGCCTCCACTCCTACGAGCAGTACTTC. This gives the protein CASSGTSGGLHSYEQYF.

This clone was found once. The rearrangement links TRBV18 to TRBJ1-1; unclear D gene. Trimming pared 2 bases from V and 1 base from J, leaving 8 bases between. Germline V gives CDR1 KGHSH, CDR2 LQKENI. CDR3 length: 14 amino acids. CDR3 bases: TGTGCCAGCTCACCAAGGACGGGGAACACTGAAGCTTTCTTT. Translated, it gives CASSPRTGNTEAFF. Drawing the rest from reference TRBV18 and TRBJ1-1, the complete variable domain is NAGVMQNPRHLVRRRGQEARLRCSPMKGHSHVYWYRQLPEEGLKFMVYLQKENIIDESGMPKERFSAEFPKEGPSILRIQQVVRGDSAAYFCASSPRTGNTEAFFGQGTRLTVV.